The clone carrying this T cell receptor beta chain has a count of ten or more. This CDR3 region has 20 residues. In germline, CDR1 is SGHVS, CDR2 FNYEAQ. The V gene end was trimmed by 0 bases and the J gene end by 2 bases; junction bases not matched to a gene: 17. The record originates from a study of T cells after yellow fever vaccination. MiXCR, run by TCRdb on the 5' RACE reads, gives a single entry per CDR3 protein. The repertoire has around 310,000 distinct CDR3 sequences, 3% to 4.5% of them found once; the top ten carry 23%. This specimen consisted of PBMCs, obtained on the day of the yellow fever booster vaccination. This chain connects TRBV7-6 to TRBJ2-5; 8 nucleotides align to TRBD1. The TCR sequence derives from a young man who received the YFV17D yellow fever vaccine. The CDR3 DNA sequence: TGTGCCAGCAGCTTAGCGCAGGGCCTGGCCCAGGGGGCACATCAAGAGACCCAGTACTTC. It specifies CASSLAQGLAQGAHQETQYF.